Listed here are 11 T cell receptor beta chains from one sample, sequenced in a study of vaccination effects on CD4 cells after COVID-19. Viral peptide pool expansion of antigen-specific CD4+ T cells preceded sequencing in the ViraFEST assay. The authors isolated CD4+ T cells after about 10 days of culture. The vaccine given was either BNT162b2 or mRNA-1273, in two doses. The antigens these receptors bind are not known. Sequencing used immunoSEQ multiplex PCR; TCRdb keeps in-frame clones, though not all of them. This sample has approximately 83,000 clones, with around 77% found just once. Sequencing was performed on CD4+ T cells from PBMCs cultured with HCoV-OC43 spike peptides, taken after COVID-19 vaccination. Subset defined: HCoV-OC43 spike overlapping peptide pool stimulation. Every receptor here comes from a human donor who received a COVID-19 vaccine.

The chain is built from TRBV7-8 and TRBJ2-2, with D perhaps matching TRBD1 (6 bases). Germline CDR1 and CDR2: SGHVS and FQNEAQ. This CDR3 is 19 amino acids long. Trimming left V 3 bases short and J 3 bases short, with 23 bases between. In DNA form, the CDR3 reads TGTGCCAGCAGCTTTCTGGGGGCGTTCCAAAGATTATACACCGGGGAGCTGTTTTTT. It codes for CASSFLGAFQRLYTGELFF.

As regards this clone: The conserved phenylalanine or tryptophan normally closing the CDR3 is absent here, so this likely arose from a read error. Because the CDR3's place on the DNA is in doubt, the DNA is left out and the CDR3 is given as listed by TCRdb. V usage is TRBV27 and J usage is TRBJ1-4. The CDR3 is made up of 11 amino acids, end residues included. Germline CDR1 is MNHEY and CDR2 is SMNVEV (reference sequence). This CDR3 is CASRKIQRIES.

This clone came up once. V gene TRBV5-1 combines with J gene TRBJ2-2; D may be TRBD1 (7 bases). CDR1 and CDR2 from the germline V gene are SGHRS and YFSETQ. V shed 3 bases and J shed 4 bases, with 13 bases lying between them. The CDR3 consists of 15 residues. CDR3 residues: CASSWGDSRTGELFF. In DNA form, the CDR3 reads TGCGCCAGCAGCTGGGGGGACAGTCGCACCGGGGAGCTGTTTTTT. Looking up the rest from reference TRBV5-1 and TRBJ2-2 gives the full variable domain: KAGVTQTPRYLIKTRGQQVTLSCSPISGHRSVSWYQQTPGQGLQFLFEYFSETQRNKGNFPGRFSGRQFSNSRSEMNVSTLELGDSALYLCASSWGDSRTGELFFGEGSRLTVL.

The chain is built from TRBV6-5 and TRBJ2-2, with unresolved D. Per the germline V gene, CDR1 is MNHEY and CDR2 is SVGAGI. CDR3 length: 14 amino acids. V was shortened by 6 bases and J by 0 bases, with 8 bases between the two germline ends. The CDR3 is CASRGRTNTGELFF. The CDR3, as DNA: TGTGCCAGCAGGGGTAGGACGAACACCGGGGAGCTGTTTTTT.

This chain joins TRBV2 and TRBJ1-5; weak D call: TRBD1 (6 bases). This CDR3 contains 15 residues. V lost 3 bases, J lost 6 bases, and 15 bases lay in between. Germline assignment: CDR1 SNHLY and CDR2 FYNNEI. The CDR3 loop reads CASSEQGMLGQPQHF. The DNA of the CDR3 is TGTGCCAGCAGTGAGCAGGGGATGTTAGGTCAGCCCCAGCATTTT.

This chain links TRBV24-1 with TRBJ2-5; D possibly corresponds to TRBD2 (7 bases). Trimming stripped 3 bases from V and 5 bases from J, with 15 bases between. Looked up from germline, CDR1 is KGHDR and CDR2 is SFDVKD. The CDR3 loop spans 15 amino acids. The DNA of the CDR3 is TGTGCCACCAGTGATAGTCGGGGGGCTCGGGAGACCCAGTACTTC. Amino acid sequence: CATSDSRGARETQYF.

V gene TRBV21-1 combines with J gene TRBJ1-5; TRBD1 was called by the table and not checked on the DNA. TRBV21-1 is tagged as a pseudogene. The CDR3 is 15 amino acids. The CDR3 DNA follows: TGTGCCAGCAGCAAAGTTGACAGGGCCTCGGAGCCCCAGCATTTT. Translating it yields CASSKVDRASEPQHF.

The rearrangement links TRBV19 to TRBJ1-3, with D possibly TRBD1 on 5 matching bases. The CDR3 spans 14 residues. The ends were cut back, 6 bases at V and 0 bases at J, with 9 bases in the middle. Germline V gene data show CDR1 as LNHDA and CDR2 as SQIVND (reference sequence). CDR3 in amino acids: CASRKTDSGNTIYF. The CDR3 DNA is TGTGCCAGTAGGAAGACAGACTCTGGAAACACCATATATTTT.

This clone was recorded only once. This chain joins TRBV7-2 and TRBJ2-5, with a possible D match to TRBD2 (5 bases). This CDR3 contains 12 residues. V lost 6 bases and J lost 2, with 7 bases in between. Germline CDR1 reads SGHTA; CDR2 reads FQGNSA. Here the CDR3 DNA reads TGTGCCAGCAGTACTAGGCAAGAGACCCAGTACTTC. It translates to CASSTRQETQYF.

The chain recombines TRBV5-6 with TRBJ2-7; D is ambiguous. Germline loops: CDR1 SGHDT, CDR2 YYEEEE. V was trimmed by 1 base and J by 4 bases, leaving 9 bases between them. This CDR3 spans 13 amino acids. CDR3 region: CASSLSRLYEQYV. The CDR3 nucleotides read TGTGCCAGCAGCTTGTCCAGATTATACGAGCAGTACGTC.

This chain links TRBV6-5 with TRBJ1-5; TRBD1 is a possible D gene (5 bases). This CDR3 region has 15 residues. Per the germline V gene, CDR1 is MNHEY and CDR2 is SVGAGI. The V end was cut by 6 bases, the J end by 0 bases, with 12 bases between. The CDR3 coding sequence is TGTGCCAGCAGGTTCGGGGGGAATAGCAATCAGCCCCAGCATTTT. Translated: CASRFGGNSNQPQHF.